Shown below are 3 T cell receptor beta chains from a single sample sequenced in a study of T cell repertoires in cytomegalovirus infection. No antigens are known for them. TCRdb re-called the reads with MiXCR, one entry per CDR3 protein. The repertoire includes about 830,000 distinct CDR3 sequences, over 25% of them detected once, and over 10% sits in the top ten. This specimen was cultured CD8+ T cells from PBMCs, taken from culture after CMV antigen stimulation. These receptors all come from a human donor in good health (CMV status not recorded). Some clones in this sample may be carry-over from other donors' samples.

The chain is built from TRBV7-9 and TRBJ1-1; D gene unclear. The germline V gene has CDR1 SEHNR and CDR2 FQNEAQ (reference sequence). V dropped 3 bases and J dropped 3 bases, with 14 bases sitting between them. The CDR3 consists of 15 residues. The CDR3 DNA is TGTGCCAGCAGCTTCCGTGACGGCCCGGACACTGAAGCTTTCTTT. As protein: CASSFRDGPDTEAFF. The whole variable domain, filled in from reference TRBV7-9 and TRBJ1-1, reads DTGVSQNPRHKITKRGQNVTFRCDPISEHNRLYWYRQTLGQGPEFLTYFQNEAQLEKSRLLSDRFSAERPKGSFSTLEIQRTEQGDSAMYLCASSFRDGPDTEAFFGQGTRLTVV.

CDR3 protein: CASSPVQGGSYNEQFF. For the CDR3, the DNA is TGCGCCAGCAGCCCCGTCCAGGGGGGCTCCTACAATGAGCAGTTCTTC. The chain recombines TRBV4-1 with TRBJ2-1, with D possibly being TRBD1 (7 bases). Germline-derived CDR1 and CDR2 are MGHRA and YSYEKL. CDR3 length: 16 amino acids. Trimming left V 4 bases short and J 0 bases short, with 13 bases between.

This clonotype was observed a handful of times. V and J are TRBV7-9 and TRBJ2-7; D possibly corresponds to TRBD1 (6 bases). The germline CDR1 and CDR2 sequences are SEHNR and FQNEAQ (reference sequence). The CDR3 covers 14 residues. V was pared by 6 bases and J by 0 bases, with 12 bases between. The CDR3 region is CASRTTGSSYEQYV. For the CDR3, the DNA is TGTGCCAGCAGGACGACAGGAAGCTCCTACGAGCAGTACGTC.